A selection of T cell receptor beta chains follows, all from one sample in a study of T cell changes during pregnancy in multiple sclerosis. Here immunoSEQ multiplex PCR was the method, and the copy in TCRdb shows in-frame clones only, minus some. This table has 130,000 or so clones, roughly 95% appearing once. The specimen was peripheral blood, collected after pregnancy. The receptors originated from a female donor with multiple sclerosis, enrolled in a pregnancy study. CDR3s leave out the opening cysteine and the closing phenylalanine or tryptophan.

j_gene: TRBJ2-7
v_gene: TRBV7-9
CDR3aa: ASSPPTGIYEQY

j_gene: TRBJ2-1
v_gene: TRBV29-1
CDR3aa: SVPRQDLGGQF

j_gene: TRBJ2-7
v_gene: TRBV4-3
CDR3aa: ASSQDWPAAGEQY

j_gene: TRBJ1-2
v_gene: TRBV28
CDR3aa: ASSFLLRVEKDIYNYGYT

j_gene: TRBJ2-3
v_gene: TRBV11-1
CDR3aa: ASSFLTSGSSDTQY

j_gene: TRBJ1-1
v_gene: TRBV19
CDR3aa: ASSLLQGLNTEAF

j_gene: TRBJ2-5
v_gene: TRBV6-5
CDR3aa: ASSLEETQY

j_gene: TRBJ2-2
v_gene: TRBV7-3
CDR3aa: ASSLHPLSSGGGELF

j_gene: TRBJ2-3
v_gene: TRBV30
CDR3aa: AWSPTRTSGRTDTQY

j_gene: TRBJ2-1
v_gene: TRBV19
CDR3aa: ASTASQYNEQF

j_gene: TRBJ2-1
v_gene: TRBV27
CDR3aa: ASSPLAGGFNEQF

j_gene: TRBJ2-1
v_gene: TRBV6-1
CDR3aa: ASTPGPGDNEQF

j_gene: TRBJ2-7
v_gene: TRBV5-6
CDR3aa: ASSLGAYEQY

j_gene: TRBJ2-3
v_gene: TRBV9
CDR3aa: ASSGHRGRTDTQY

j_gene: TRBJ2-3
v_gene: TRBV7-6
CDR3aa: ASSLAGERADTQY

j_gene: TRBJ2-2
v_gene: TRBV9
CDR3aa: ASSVAPGGMNTGELF

j_gene: TRBJ2-2
v_gene: TRBV10-2
CDR3aa: ASSEGLSLTGELF

j_gene: TRBJ2-7
v_gene: TRBV19
CDR3aa: ASSIQQGVSYEQY

j_gene: TRBJ2-2
v_gene: TRBV19
CDR3aa: ASSINRGPGELF

j_gene: TRBJ1-5
v_gene: TRBV19
CDR3aa: ASRIQGAGNQPQH

j_gene: TRBJ2-7
v_gene: TRBV18
CDR3aa: ASSPPAGRTYEQY

j_gene: TRBJ1-1
v_gene: TRBV5-4
CDR3aa: ASSLPGQGDRAF

j_gene: TRBJ2-7
v_gene: TRBV28
CDR3aa: ASSLLRVYEQY

j_gene: TRBJ2-1
v_gene: TRBV29-1
CDR3aa: SAPVDGVQF

j_gene: TRBJ2-7
v_gene: TRBV10-3
CDR3aa: AISEASGQFSYEQY

j_gene: TRBJ2-7
v_gene: TRBV7-6
CDR3aa: ASSLGMGQGNYEQY

j_gene: TRBJ2-5
v_gene: TRBV5-6
CDR3aa: ASVRRAQETQY

j_gene: TRBJ2-3
v_gene: TRBV2
CDR3aa: ATTDRKKDTQY

j_gene: TRBJ1-2
v_gene: TRBV28
CDR3aa: ASSQGLWGGYT

j_gene: TRBJ2-1
v_gene: TRBV19
CDR3aa: ASSRSTLAGVFYNEQF

j_gene: TRBJ2-7
v_gene: TRBV19
CDR3aa: ASSQGPSYEQY

j_gene: TRBJ2-1
v_gene: TRBV19
CDR3aa: ASSISSGAYNEQF

j_gene: TRBJ1-5
v_gene: TRBV27
CDR3aa: ATRDRSNQPQH

j_gene: TRBJ2-7
v_gene: TRBV28
CDR3aa: ASSLRAANNYEQY

j_gene: TRBJ1-1
v_gene: TRBV5-1
CDR3aa: ASSRPQSTEAF

j_gene: TRBJ2-1
v_gene: TRBV9
CDR3aa: ASSVGPSQQRGFVDEQF

j_gene: TRBJ2-1
v_gene: TRBV10-3
CDR3aa: AISERDIGHDEQF

j_gene: TRBJ1-4
v_gene: TRBV5-1
CDR3aa: ASSIGGPKGEKLF

j_gene: TRBJ2-1
v_gene: TRBV5-1
CDR3aa: ASSTVQTGGPYNEQF

j_gene: TRBJ2-2
v_gene: TRBV6-5
CDR3aa: ASSRLAGTGELF

j_gene: TRBJ2-2
v_gene: TRBV19
CDR3aa: ASSISPGGAANTGELF